Listed below are T cell receptor beta chains from one sample, sequenced in a study of shared clonotypes between healthy human individuals. The protocol was immunoSEQ multiplex PCR, while the TCRdb copy is restricted to in-frame clones and leaves out a portion. This table holds roughly 2.1 million clones, about 92% found once. The specimen was naive CD8+ T cells from PBMCs. These receptors were taken from a young man in good health. Some clones in this sample may be carry-over from other donors' samples. CDR3s include the opening cysteine and the closing phenylalanine or tryptophan. The D gene is left open where the match is weak. Clone size appears in some rows only: once, few, many, or a class for an expanded clone.

clone size	D gene	V gene	J gene	CDR3 DNA	CDR3 protein
.	.	TRBV29-1	TRBJ1-2	TGCAGCGTTGAACGGGCGGGGGGTGGCTACACCTTC	CSVERAGGGYTF
.	.	TRBV27	TRBJ2-5	TGTGCCAGCAGCCTCGGCGGGACAGCTCAAGAGACCCAGTACTTC	CASSLGGTAQETQYF
.	TRBD2	TRBV10-3	TRBJ2-1	TGTGCCACAGGCGGGCCGGGACTAGACTACAATGAGCAGTTCTTC	CATGGPGLDYNEQFF
.	.	TRBV7-8	TRBJ2-7	TGTGCCAGCAGCTTAGCTAGCGCGAGCTCCTACGAGCAGTACTTC	CASSLASASSYEQYF
.	TRBD2	TRBV19	TRBJ2-1	TGTGCCAGTAGTATAAATTCGGGCGCGGGAGGTGAGCAGTTCTTC	CASSINSGAGGEQFF
.	.	TRBV4-3	TRBJ2-1	TGCGCCAGCAGCCAGGAGGGGTCCCCCTACAATGAGCAGTTCTTC	CASSQEGSPYNEQFF
.	.	TRBV28	TRBJ2-5	TGTGCCAGCAGCCTCCCGGTAACCTCTCAAGAGACCCAGTACTTC	CASSLPVTSQETQYF
.	.	TRBV29-1	TRBJ1-3	TGCAGCGTTGTCGGTGCAGCGGGGTATAACGGAAACACCATATATTTT	CSVVGAAGYNGNTIYF
.	.	TRBV30	TRBJ1-1	TGTGCCTTGGACAGACTGAACACTGAAGCTTTCTTT	CALDRLNTEAFF
.	TRBD2	TRBV27	TRBJ2-1	TGTGCCAGCAGTCTAGCGGGAGAAGGCTACAATGAGCAGTTCTTC	CASSLAGEGYNEQFF
.	.	TRBV25-1	TRBJ2-2	TGTGCCAGCAGTGAATTACGTGGGACCGGGGAGCTGTTTTTT	CASSELRGTGELFF
.	.	TRBV7-2	TRBJ1-3	TGTGCCAGCAGCTTAGCAGGGCGCGGAAACACCATATATTTT	CASSLAGRGNTIYF
.	.	TRBV5-8	TRBJ1-1	TGTGCCAGCAGCTTTTCGGGGACTGAAGCTTTCTTT	CASSFSGTEAFF
.	TRBD2	TRBV7-9	TRBJ2-3	TGTGCCAGCAGCTTAAAAGCGGGAGGGCCAACAGATACGCAGTATTTT	CASSLKAGGPTDTQYF
.	.	TRBV11-3	TRBJ2-1	TGTGCCAGCAGCCCCCCTAATCAAGCGCTCAGCTCCTACAATGAGCAGTTCTTC	CASSPPNQALSSYNEQFF
.	TRBD2	TRBV2	TRBJ2-2	TGTGCCAGCAGTAACGTAGCGGGAGGGCTTGCCGGGGAGCTGTTTTTT	CASSNVAGGLAGELFF
.	.	TRBV5-6	TRBJ2-7	TGTGCCAGCAGCTTGGCTACCGGGAGTTCCTACGAGCAGTACTTC	CASSLATGSSYEQYF
.	TRBD1	TRBV28	TRBJ1-1	TGTGCCAGCAGACCTACAGGGGGGGCGTCTGAAGCTTTCTTT	CASRPTGGASEAFF
few	TRBD2	TRBV9	TRBJ2-1	TGTGCCAGCAGCCCCACTAGCGGGAGCTCCTACAATGAGCAGTTCTTC	CASSPTSGSSYNEQFF
.	.	TRBV28	TRBJ1-4	TGTGCCAGCACTTACACCGGGACATTCGAAAAACTGTTTTTT	CASTYTGTFEKLFF
.	.	TRBV9	TRBJ1-2	TGTGCCAGCAGCGTTAGTCTCAGCTATGGCTACACCTTC	CASSVSLSYGYTF
.	TRBD1	TRBV27	TRBJ1-2	TGTGCCAGCAGTTTAGGACAGGGACAATATGGCTACACCTTC	CASSLGQGQYGYTF
.	.	TRBV5-1	TRBJ2-5	TGCGCCAGCAGCTTGGCGTCAGGGTATGGAGAGACCCAGTACTTC	CASSLASGYGETQYF
.	.	TRBV14	TRBJ2-5	TGTGCCAGCAGCCAAGAAGTATGGGAAGAGACCCAGTACTTC	CASSQEVWEETQYF
.	.	TRBV6-1	TRBJ2-7	TGTGCCAGCAGTGAAGTGGGTCCGTCCTTTTACGAGCAGTACTTC	CASSEVGPSFYEQYF
.	.	TRBV9	TRBJ1-5	TGTGCCAGCAGCGTGGACGGTAGCAATCAGCCCCAGCATTTT	CASSVDGSNQPQHF
.	TRBD2	TRBV19	TRBJ2-7	TGTGCCAGTAGTGCACTAGCGGGAAGCTCCTACGAGCAGTACTTC	CASSALAGSSYEQYF
once	TRBD2	TRBV27	TRBJ2-7	TGTGCCAGCAGCCTGAACCACGAACGACTAGCGGGAGTCCCCGAGCAGTACTTC	CASSLNHERLAGVPEQYF
.	TRBD1	TRBV7-9	TRBJ1-3	TGTGCCAGCAGCTTTCCACAGGGGGTGCAGGTGTATGCTGGAAACACCATATATTTT	CASSFPQGVQVYAGNTIYF
.	.	TRBV4-3	TRBJ1-1	TGCGCCAGCAGCCAAGAAGGTCAGGGAGCCGAGAACGCTGAAGCTTTCTTT	CASSQEGQGAENAEAFF
.	.	TRBV7-8	TRBJ2-7	TGTGCCAGCAGCTGGGGACCCGGAGGGGACGAGCAGTACTTC	CASSWGPGGDEQYF
.	TRBD2	TRBV4-2	TRBJ2-7	TGTGCCAGCAGCCAAGATAGGCGGGAGGGCCCCTACGAGCAGTACTTC	CASSQDRREGPYEQYF
.	TRBD1	TRBV19	TRBJ1-5	TGTGCCAGTACGACGGGACAGCAGCCCCAGCATTTT	CASTTGQQPQHF
.	.	TRBV27	TRBJ2-1	TGTGCCAGCAGTTTTGGGGCTCACAATGAGCAGTTCTTC	CASSFGAHNEQFF
.	TRBD2	TRBV9	TRBJ2-7	TGTGCCAGCAGCGGTGGAGGACTAGCGGGAGCGTCAGGCGAGCAGTACTTC	CASSGGGLAGASGEQYF
.	.	TRBV4-2	TRBJ2-2	TGTGCCAGCAGCCAGGAGGACACCCGGGTCACCGGGGAGCTGTTTTTT	CASSQEDTRVTGELFF
.	TRBD2	TRBV11-1	TRBJ2-7	TGTGCCAGCAGCTTTTCGGGGGGTTCCTACGAGCAGTACTTC	CASSFSGGSYEQYF
.	.	TRBV28	TRBJ1-2	TGTGCCAGCAGTTTTGCAGAGAACTATGGCTACACCTTC	CASSFAENYGYTF
.	TRBD1	TRBV5-1	TRBJ2-3	TGCGCCAGCAGCTTGAACAGGGGTAGCACAGATACGCAGTATTTT	CASSLNRGSTDTQYF
.	.	TRBV14	TRBJ2-6	TGTGCCAGCAGCCAAGAGGGAGCTGGGGCCAACGTCCTGACTTTC	CASSQEGAGANVLTF
.	.	TRBV4-1	TRBJ2-7	TGCGCCAGCAGCCTCCGATCGCAGATTGGCGTCGAGCAGTACTTC	CASSLRSQIGVEQYF
.	TRBD1	TRBV29-1	TRBJ2-6	TGCAGCGTTGAAGCAGGGGGTGCCAACGTCCTGACTTTC	CSVEAGGANVLTF
.	.	TRBV9	TRBJ1-2	TGTGCCAGCGCGGGGGACTATGGCTACACCTTC	CASAGDYGYTF
few	.	TRBV29-1	TRBJ1-1	TGCAGCGTTGTCGGGTCGGACACTGAAGCTTTCTTT	CSVVGSDTEAFF
.	.	TRBV28	TRBJ2-7	TGTGCCAGCAGTTTAGAGACTTACTGGGAGCAGTACTTC	CASSLETYWEQYF
.	TRBD2	TRBV7-9	TRBJ2-3	TGTGCCAGCAGCTTAATGCTAGCGGGAGGTCCTAGCACAGATACGCAGTATTTT	CASSLMLAGGPSTDTQYF
.	.	TRBV7-9	TRBJ2-5	TGTGCCAGCAGCTTAGGACGAGCGGAGTCATTCCAAGAGACCCAGTACTTC	CASSLGRAESFQETQYF
.	.	TRBV11-2	TRBJ2-1	TGTGCCAGCAGCTTAGATTTGGGGGACGAGCAGTTCTTC	CASSLDLGDEQFF
.	TRBD1	TRBV29-1	TRBJ1-1	TGCAGCGTTGCAGGGACAGGGACCTCACGGGCCCCTTTCTTT	CSVAGTGTSRAPFF
.	TRBD1	TRBV28	TRBJ2-7	TGTGCCAGCAGTTTAGGGACAGGGGTATCCTACGAGCAGTACTTC	CASSLGTGVSYEQYF
.	TRBD2	TRBV7-3	TRBJ2-2	TGTGCCAGCAGCCGTGGGACTAGCGTCAACACCGGGGAGCTGTTTTTT	CASSRGTSVNTGELFF
.	.	TRBV29-1	TRBJ2-1	TGCAGCGTTGAGTCAGACAATGAGCAGTTCTTC	CSVESDNEQFF
once	TRBD1	TRBV19	TRBJ2-3	TGTGCCAGTAGGGGACAGGGCCGCACAGATACGCAGTATTTT	CASRGQGRTDTQYF
.	.	TRBV7-9	TRBJ2-5	TGTGCCAGCAGCCAAAATCAGGGAAAAGAGACCCAGTACTTC	CASSQNQGKETQYF
.	TRBD1	TRBV10-3	TRBJ2-7	TGTGCCATCAGTGTGCCCGGGACAGGAGCCTACGAGCAGTACTTC	CAISVPGTGAYEQYF
.	TRBD1	TRBV2	TRBJ1-1	TGTGCTGGGACAGGGAGGGACACTGAAGCTTTCTTT	CAGTGRDTEAFF
.	.	TRBV4-2	TRBJ1-4	TGTGCCAGCAGCCACGGGGGGGAGGGAACTAATGAAAAACTGTTTTTT	CASSHGGEGTNEKLFF